One T cell receptor (beta chain) is described in this entry. This entry belongs to a study of control samples from healthy donors and cancer patients. Assay used: immunoSEQ multiplex PCR; TCRdb lists only in-frame clones, some missing. The sample lists approximately 150,000 clones, 93% occurring once. V was shortened by 3 bases and J by 8 bases, with 17 bases between the two germline ends. The CDR3 loop spans 16 amino acids. The germline V gene has CDR1 MNHNS and CDR2 SASEGT. The chain joins TRBV6-1 to TRBJ1-6; D is possibly TRBD1 (6 bases). Material for sequencing was blood. The sequence came from a man aged 18 to 30 in good health. CDR3 sequence: CASSDLRGRIDSPLHF. For the CDR3, the DNA is TGTGCCAGCAGTGACCTCAGGGGAAGAATTGATTCACCCCTCCACTTT.